This T cell receptor beta chain derives from a study of response to subunit inactivated influenza vaccine. Whole-study results and caveats: Authors suggested each seasonal flu vaccination may recruit only limited numbers of new T cells.

This CDR3 is 14 amino acids long. Trimming cost V 1 base and J 3 bases, with 8 bases left between them. Germline-derived CDR1 and CDR2 are SGHKS and YYEKEE (reference sequence). Of note for this clonotype: Its antigen remains unknown.

MiXCR, run by TCRdb on the RT-PCR reads, gives a single entry per CDR3 protein. The table shows fewer than 700,000 distinct CDR3 sequences, with approximately 12% occurring only once. The rearrangement joins TRBV5-5 to TRBJ1-5; unclear D gene. The sequencing here drew on PBMCs from blood, taken about 40 days after vaccination. This clonotype originated in a man between 45 and 60 years old who received an inactivated influenza vaccine. CDR3 amino acids: CASSLRVANQPQHF. The CDR3 DNA sequence: TGTGCCAGCAGCTTGCGGGTGGCCAATCAGCCCCAGCATTTT.